This T cell receptor (beta chain) was documented in a study of graft-versus-host responses after intestinal transplantation. Findings and limits, study-wide: Some patients had graft-donor T cell macrochimerism, and their allografts showed high graft-versus-host to host-versus-graft clonal ratios.

On this clone: Its antigen is still unknown.

In germline, CDR1 is SGHNT, CDR2 YYREEE (reference sequence). With 4 bases clipped from V and 7 bases from J, the junction kept 6 bases outside the gene matches. The CDR3 contains 14 residues. Sequencing was performed with immunoSEQ multiplex PCR; in TCRdb, only in-frame clones are kept and a portion is missing. The sample holds about 110,000 clones; around 94% are singletons and the top ten take roughly 0.24%. V and J are TRBV5-4 and TRBJ2-2; the match to TRBD2 covers 8 bases. The sequenced sample was unstimulated CD4+ T cells sorted from spleen or lymph node cells, obtained before transplant. This sequence was found in a human donor who was the organ donor for an intestinal transplant. The CDR3 DNA follows: TGTGCCAGCAGCCAGCGGGAGACGGGCGGGGAGCTGTTTTTT. It yields the protein CASSQRETGGELFF.